This T cell receptor (beta chain) was sequenced during a study of blood T cell repertoires in COVID-19. In the study overall: Material from acute and convalescent COVID-19 was sourced from the United States, Italy and Spain. PBMCs, B-cell-depleted T cells, or T cells were the source of the cDNA or gDNA that made up the material.

In the original processing: Estimation of nucleated cell counts relied on the amplification of reference gene primers. Assay: immunoSEQ multiplex PCR; the TCRdb copy retains only in-frame clones and omits some. V, J and clone size derive from that table, while D and trimming were established from the DNA sequence. The table shows nearly 350,000 clones, with about nine tenths occurring only once. Trimming shortened V by 1 base and J by 7 bases, and 10 bases separated the two germline ends. CDR1 and CDR2 from the germline V gene are SNHLY and FYNNEI. The CDR3 has 14 residues. This chain connects TRBV2 to TRBJ1-4; D perhaps matches TRBD1 (6 bases). The sequencing input was peripheral blood. This TCR was sampled from a woman aged 70-85 years with COVID-19, enrolled during active disease. The CDR3 loop reads CASSEGGLGEKLFF. The CDR3 nucleotides read TGTGCCAGCAGTGAAGGGGGGCTCGGTGAAAAACTGTTTTTT.